These 27 T cell receptor beta chains were sequenced from one sample in a study of CD8 T cells in Susac syndrome. An input of 0.5 to 1 ug of RNA was subjected to reverse transcription using random hexamers. TCRdb reprocessed the immunoSEQ multiplex PCR reads with MiXCR, giving one entry per CDR3 protein. Seen here are around 190,000 distinct CDR3 sequences, around 93% observed once, and the top ten hold 0.1%. Sequences were obtained from CD4+ T cells from PBMCs. The origin of the receptors is a human donor in good health.

This clonotype was picked up one time. V gene TRBV6-2 or TRBV6-3 combines with J gene TRBJ1-5; no clear D. The ends were cut back, 2 bases at V and 3 bases at J, with 5 bases in the middle. The germline CDR1 and CDR2 sequences are MNHEY and SVGEGT. This CDR3 region has 13 residues. Written as DNA, the CDR3 is TGTGCCAGCAGTTACGGGGACAATCAGCCCCAGCATTTT. Its protein product is CASSYGDNQPQHF.

V gene TRBV20-1 combines with J gene TRBJ2-3, with 9 bases matching TRBD2. The CDR3 sequence is 17 residues long. Germline V gene lookup returns CDR1 DFQATT and CDR2 SNEGSKA (reference sequence). With V trimmed by 3 bases and J by 3 bases, 13 bases remained unmatched. The CDR3 loop is CSASSLAGKGGTDTQYF. In DNA, the CDR3 is TGCAGTGCTAGCAGCCTAGCGGGGAAGGGTGGTACAGATACGCAGTATTTT.

On this clonotype itself: Compared with germline, one end of the junction differs, possibly owing to a read error. The CDR3 DNA sequence: TGCAGCGTTGAAGATGGGACCCCCAACTTC. As protein: CSVEDGTPNF. The J gene is TRBJ2-5, the V gene TRBV29-1; TRBD1 or TRBD2 may be the D gene (5 bases each). This CDR3 is 10 amino acids long. Germline V lookup: CDR1 SQVTM, CDR2 ANQGSEA.

The chain is built from TRBV10-3 and TRBJ2-3; possible D gene TRBD2, 5 bases. Germline CDR1 and CDR2: ENHRY and SYGVKD. The V end was cut by 6 bases, the J end by 3 bases, with 13 bases between. This CDR3 contains 14 residues. Written as DNA, the CDR3 is TGTGCCATCAGCGTGGAGGTCCGGACAGATACGCAGTATTTT. This encodes CAISVEVRTDTQYF.

The rearrangement links TRBV3-1 to TRBJ2-2, with 8 bases lining up with TRBD1. The length of the CDR3 is 14 residues. V lost 8 bases to trimming and J lost 4 bases; unmatched junction nucleotides: 6. Per germline, CDR1 LGHDT and CDR2 YNNKEL (reference sequence). The CDR3 nucleotides read TGTGCCAGCCGGACAGGGCTGACCACCGGGGAGCTGTTTTTT. It yields the protein CASRTGLTTGELFF. Full variable domain (missing parts from reference TRBV3-1 and TRBJ2-2): DTAVSQTPKYLVTQMGNDKSIKCEQNLGHDTMYWYKQDSKKFLKIMFSYNNKELIINETVPNRFSPKSPDKAHLNLHINSLELGDSAVYFCASRTGLTTGELFFGEGSRLTVL.

The genes are TRBV29-1 and TRBJ2-7, with 7 bases identical to TRBD1. V gave up 4 bases and J gave up 2 bases; unmatched junction bases: 2. Germline V gene data show CDR1 as SQVTM and CDR2 as ANQGSEA. This CDR3 spans 12 amino acids. CDR3 in DNA: TGCAGCGTTGGACAGGGCGCCTACGAGCAGTACTTC. Translation: CSVGQGAYEQYF.

This chain links TRBV20-1 with TRBJ2-5; D unresolved. This CDR3 comprises 12 residues. Germline assignment: CDR1 DFQATT and CDR2 SNEGSKA (reference sequence). V lost 2 bases, J lost 5 bases, and 9 bases lay in between. CDR3 nucleotides: TGCAGTGCTAGATTTTCCCGGGAGACCCAGTACTTC. This encodes CSARFSRETQYF.

The rearrangement links TRBV10-3 to TRBJ1-3; D is unresolved. Trimming took off 0 bases at V and 4 bases at J, with 10 bases between the two ends. The CDR3 totals 15 residues. CDR1 and CDR2 (germline): ENHRY, SYGVKD. CDR3 bases: TGTGCCATCAGTGAGTCAGGAGCGGCGGGAAACACCATATATTTT. Translated, it gives CAISESGAAGNTIYF.

The V and J genes are TRBV7-2 and TRBJ2-5, with D perhaps TRBD1 (5 bases). Germline lookup yields CDR1 SGHTA and CDR2 FQGNSA. CDR3 size: 14 residues. V was shortened by 5 bases and J by 5 bases, with 15 bases between the two germline ends. Here the CDR3 reads CASSPDPKGETQYF. CDR3 bases: TGTGCCAGCAGCCCTGACCCCAAGGGGGAGACCCAGTACTTC.

This chain connects TRBV3-1 to TRBJ2-1, with TRBD2 matching 8 bases. Germline CDR1 reads LGHDT; CDR2 reads YNNKEL (reference sequence). The CDR3 length is 15 residues. J lost 8 bases, V lost 2 bases, and 8 bases had no gene match. The CDR3 nucleotides are TGTGCCAGCAGCCAATTGCGGGGGGTATTCGATGAGCAGTTCTTC. This gives the protein CASSQLRGVFDEQFF.

The V and J genes are TRBV28 and TRBJ2-7, with a possible D match to TRBD2 (5 bases). The CDR3 contains 14 residues. The V and J ends lost 6 bases and 2 bases respectively, with 14 bases between them. Germline V gene lookup returns CDR1 MDHEN and CDR2 SYDVKM. The CDR3 DNA reads TGTGCCAGCAGCCGCGGAGGAGGAACCTACGAGCAGTACGTC. This sequence encodes CASSRGGGTYEQYV.

The V and J genes are TRBV29-1 and TRBJ2-1; a weak D match, TRBD2 (6 bases). Trimming took 6 bases from V and 7 from J, leaving 16 bases between them. The V gene's germline CDR1 is SQVTM and CDR2 ANQGSEA. This CDR3 contains 13 residues. The CDR3 loop is CSVGGLGRNEQFF. CDR3 DNA sequence: TGCAGCGTGGGGGGATTGGGTCGGAATGAGCAGTTCTTC.

This clonotype was detected only once. V usage is TRBV14 and J usage is TRBJ2-2; D ambiguous. The length of the CDR3 is 15 residues. Trimming left V 0 bases short and J 7 bases short, with 12 bases between. Germline-derived CDR1 and CDR2 are SGHDN and FVKESK. This CDR3 reads CASSQESWRLGELFF. As DNA, the CDR3 is TGTGCCAGCAGCCAAGAAAGCTGGCGGCTCGGGGAGCTGTTTTTT.

This sequence joins TRBV20-1 and TRBJ1-4, with unresolved D. Germline V gives CDR1 DFQATT, CDR2 SNEGSKA (reference sequence). Trimming shortened V by 7 bases and J by 1 base, and 10 bases separated the two germline ends. The CDR3 covers 13 residues. CDR3 DNA sequence: TGCAGTGTGGAAACTGGAACTAATGAAAAACTGTTTTTT. It specifies CSVETGTNEKLFF.

V gene TRBV6-5 combines with J gene TRBJ2-7; no definite D call. The germline V gene has CDR1 MNHEY and CDR2 SVGAGI. This CDR3 spans 12 amino acids. The V end was cut by 2 bases, the J end by 6 bases, with 8 bases between. The DNA for the CDR3 is TGTGCCAGCAGTTACGATGGTTTCGAGCAGTACTTC. Protein product: CASSYDGFEQYF.

J is TRBJ2-4 and V is TRBV14; D possibly corresponds to TRBD1 (7 bases). The V end lost 0 bases, the J end lost 7 bases, and 13 bases lay between the germline ends. Germline lookup yields CDR1 SGHDN and CDR2 FVKESK. The CDR3 runs 15 residues. The CDR3 nucleotides are TGTGCCAGCAGCCAAGATGGCCCAGGGGGGAACATTCAGTACTTC. It specifies CASSQDGPGGNIQYF. Combining the CDR3 with reference TRBV14 and TRBJ2-4 gives the whole variable domain EAGVTQFPSHSVIEKGQTVTLRCDPISGHDNLYWYRRVMGKEIKFLLHFVKESKQDESGMPNNRFLAERTGGTYSTLKVQPAELEDSGVYFCASSQDGPGGNIQYFGAGTRLSVL.

This chain joins TRBV12-3 or TRBV12-4 and TRBJ1-1; D not resolved. This CDR3 has 15 amino acids. V lost 3 bases and J 0 bases, leaving 11 bases between the germline ends. CDR3 bases: TGTGCCAGCAGTTTGCTTGGTCGGATGAACACTGAAGCTTTCTTT. It translates to CASSLLGRMNTEAFF.

In its sample, this clonotype was seen a few times. The chain recombines TRBV6-1 with TRBJ2-3; D gene unclear. Germline V lookup: CDR1 MNHNS, CDR2 SASEGT. Trimming stripped 5 bases from V and 2 bases from J, with 17 bases between. The CDR3 has 16 amino acids. The CDR3 nucleotides read TGTGCCAGCAGTCCCCTGGCCCCGGATCTCACAGATACGCAGTATTTT. Translated: CASSPLAPDLTDTQYF.

V and J are TRBV7-9 and TRBJ1-2; D remains ambiguous. This CDR3 has 14 amino acids. V shed 1 base and J shed 2 bases, with 8 bases lying between them. Per the germline V gene, CDR1 is SEHNR and CDR2 is FQNEAQ (reference sequence). The CDR3 protein is CASSLGEGNYGYTF. The CDR3 DNA is TGTGCCAGCAGCTTAGGGGAAGGAAACTATGGCTACACCTTC. Drawing the rest from reference TRBV7-9 and TRBJ1-2, the complete variable domain is DTGVSQNPRHKITKRGQNVTFRCDPISEHNRLYWYRQTLGQGPEFLTYFQNEAQLEKSRLLSDRFSAERPKGSFSTLEIQRTEQGDSAMYLCASSLGEGNYGYTFGSGTRLTVV.

The chain combines TRBV2 with TRBJ2-1; the D is unclear. Germline V gene lookup returns CDR1 SNHLY and CDR2 FYNNEI. The CDR3 totals 14 residues. Trimming took 7 bases from V and 0 from J, leaving 10 bases between them. This CDR3 is CASNLKSSYNEQFF. CDR3 nucleotides: TGTGCCAGCAACTTAAAGAGCTCCTACAATGAGCAGTTCTTC.

This clonotype was observed once. The rearrangement uses TRBV7-9 and TRBJ2-7; 9 bases map to TRBD1. V lost 5 bases to trimming and J lost 6 bases; unmatched junction nucleotides: 11. The CDR3 runs 15 residues. The germline V gene encodes CDR1 SEHNR and CDR2 FQNEAQ (reference sequence). The CDR3 DNA is TGTGCCAGCAGCCCCTGGACAGGGGAGTCTTCCGAGCAGTACTTC. This sequence encodes CASSPWTGESSEQYF.

V is TRBV19 and J is TRBJ2-1; 10 nucleotides line up with TRBD1. With V trimmed by 4 bases and J by 6 bases, 6 bases remained unmatched. The CDR3 runs to 15 residues. Germline CDR1 is LNHDA and CDR2 is SQIVND (reference sequence). The CDR3 protein is CASSTRQGASNEQFF. The CDR3 bases are TGTGCCAGTAGTACCCGACAGGGGGCGTCCAATGAGCAGTTCTTC. The entire variable domain, with the rest obtained from reference TRBV19 and TRBJ2-1, is as follows: DGGITQSPKYLFRKEGQNVTLSCEQNLNHDAMYWYRQDPGQGLRLIYYSQIVNDFQKGDIAEGYSVSREKKESFPLTVTSAQKNPTAFYLCASSTRQGASNEQFFGPGTRLTVL.

The chain has TRBV3-1 and TRBJ1-1; D gene ambiguous. CDR1 and CDR2 (germline): LGHDT, YNNKEL (reference sequence). Trimming cost V 0 bases and J 11 bases, with 10 bases left between them. The CDR3 has 12 residues. In DNA, the CDR3 is TGTGCCAGCAGCCAAGAGGGCTACGCGGCTTTCTTT. Translating gives CASSQEGYAAFF. The full variable domain, in which reference TRBV3-1 and TRBJ1-1 provide the parts outside the CDR3, is DTAVSQTPKYLVTQMGNDKSIKCEQNLGHDTMYWYKQDSKKFLKIMFSYNNKELIINETVPNRFSPKSPDKAHLNLHINSLELGDSAVYFCASSQEGYAAFFGQGTRLTVV.

This chain joins TRBV3-1 and TRBJ1-4; no clear D gene. Germline CDR1 LGHDT, CDR2 YNNKEL (reference sequence). The CDR3 runs 14 residues. V lost 0 bases and J 6 bases, leaving 8 bases between the germline ends. The CDR3 is CASSQDIRDEKLFF. CDR3 DNA: TGTGCCAGCAGCCAAGATATCCGGGATGAAAAACTGTTTTTT.

The table lists this clonotype with a count of one. J is TRBJ1-3 and V is TRBV12-3 or TRBV12-4, with D perhaps matching TRBD1 (6 bases). The CDR3 contains 15 residues. V gave up 5 bases and J gave up 0 bases, with 11 bases separating them. The CDR3 sequence: CASSETGLSGNTIYF. The CDR3 nucleotides are TGTGCCAGCAGTGAGACAGGCCTCTCTGGAAACACCATATATTTT.

This chain connects TRBV2 to TRBJ1-1, with D hard to call. The germline gives CDR1 SNHLY, CDR2 FYNNEI. This CDR3 is 13 amino acids long. Trimming shortened V by 4 bases and J by 0 bases, and 6 bases separated the two germline ends. The CDR3 loop reads CASSGVMNTEAFF. Written as DNA, the CDR3 is TGTGCCAGCAGTGGAGTCATGAACACTGAAGCTTTCTTT.

The chain combines TRBV4-1 with TRBJ1-6; D is undetermined. Trimming left V 3 bases short and J 5 bases short, with 14 bases between. Germline CDR1 and CDR2: MGHRA and YSYEKL. The CDR3 runs to 16 residues. The DNA of the CDR3 is TGCGCCAGCAGCCAGGAAATGCGTTTCAATAATTCACCCCTCCACTTT. This translates into CASSQEMRFNNSPLHF.